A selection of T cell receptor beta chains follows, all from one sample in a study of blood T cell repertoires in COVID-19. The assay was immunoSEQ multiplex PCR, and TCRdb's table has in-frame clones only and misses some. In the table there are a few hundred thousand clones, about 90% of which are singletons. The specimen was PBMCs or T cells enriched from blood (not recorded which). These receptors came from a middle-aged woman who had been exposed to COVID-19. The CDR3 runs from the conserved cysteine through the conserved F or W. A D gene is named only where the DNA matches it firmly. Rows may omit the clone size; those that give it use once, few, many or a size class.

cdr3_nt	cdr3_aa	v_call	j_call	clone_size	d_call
TGTGCCAGCAGCCAAGACAGACTAAAAAAACTGTTTTTT	CASSQDRLKKLFF	TRBV14	TRBJ1-4	-	-
TGTGCCAGTAGTCCCCGACAGGGGGCGACCAATCAGCCCCAGCATTTT	CASSPRQGATNQPQHF	TRBV19	TRBJ1-5	-	TRBD1
TGTGCCAGCAGCGGGAGGCTAGCGGGAGTAGGGTACACAGATACGCAGTATTTT	CASSGRLAGVGYTDTQYF	TRBV5-1	TRBJ2-3	once	TRBD2
TGCGCCAGCAGCCTGTACTACGAGCAGTACTTC	CASSLYYEQYF	TRBV5-1	TRBJ2-7	-	-
TGTGCCAGCAGTGGGCTAGCGGGAGAGGTGGACAATGAGCAGTTCTTC	CASSGLAGEVDNEQFF	TRBV2	TRBJ2-1	-	TRBD2
TGTGCCAGCAGCCCGCGAGGTGTCCCCGGGGGCAATCAGCCCCAGCATTTT	CASSPRGVPGGNQPQHF	TRBV5-6	TRBJ1-5	-	-
TGTGCCAGCAGCGTCCCCCCCCTGCGAGGTGAGACCCAGTACTTC	CASSVPPLRGETQYF	TRBV9	TRBJ2-5	-	-
TGTGCCAGTAGTATTCGCTCGAGAGGGGACAGGGGGGCTCAGCCCCAGCATTTT	CASSIRSRGDRGAQPQHF	TRBV19	TRBJ1-5	-	TRBD1
TGTGCCAGCTTCAGCAGGGGACGCAACACTGAAGCTTTCTTT	CASFSRGRNTEAFF	TRBV13	TRBJ1-1	-	-
TGTGCCAGCTCAGCAGGGGGCAGGAACACTGAAGCTTTCTTT	CASSAGGRNTEAFF	TRBV18	TRBJ1-1	-	TRBD1
TGTGCCAGCAGCATTAGCGGGCCCACAGATACGCAGTATTTT	CASSISGPTDTQYF	TRBV11-3	TRBJ2-3	-	TRBD2
TGTGCCAGCAGCTTGCTGCGGAATGAGCAGTTCTTC	CASSLLRNEQFF	TRBV7-9	TRBJ2-1	-	-
TGTGCCAGCAGTCCACGGGGGGGCCGGGATGAGCAGTTCTTC	CASSPRGGRDEQFF	TRBV28	TRBJ2-1	-	TRBD2
TGTGCCAGCAGTCCTCCCCCCAGCGGGGGGGCCGAGCAGTACTTC	CASSPPPSGGAEQYF	TRBV28	TRBJ2-7	-	TRBD2